This is a list of T cell receptor beta chains from one sample in a study of T cells after yellow fever vaccination. MiXCR, applied by TCRdb to the 5' RACE reads, yields one record per CDR3 protein. The repertoire includes a few hundred thousand distinct CDR3 sequences, around 6.8% of them detected once, and 15% to 20% sits in the top ten. The sample consisted of PBMCs, taken more than 35 days after the first yellow fever vaccination. The receptor set was obtained from a man aged 18 to 30 who received the YFV17D yellow fever vaccine. Each CDR3 is given with its conserved first and last residue. Fields, in order: CDR3 DNA, CDR3 protein, V gene, J gene, D gene, clone size, CDR3 length. D genes are given only for firm matches. Size values are once, few and many counts, or a class for expanded clones, and some rows have none.

CDR3nt: TGTGCCAGCAGCGTGGGGGTGGGGGGCACCGGGGAGCTGTTTTTT
CDR3aa: CASSVGVGGTGELFF
v_gene: TRBV9
j_gene: TRBJ2-2
d_gene: NA
abundance: few
len: 15

CDR3nt: TGTGCCAGCAGCTTGATCCTACTCCCAAATGAGCAGTTCTTC
CDR3aa: CASSLILLPNEQFF
v_gene: TRBV5-4
j_gene: TRBJ2-1
d_gene: NA
abundance: NA
len: 14

CDR3nt: TGCGCCAGCAGCCCAAATCCGGGACAGCTAAAAGAGACCCAGTACTTC
CDR3aa: CASSPNPGQLKETQYF
v_gene: TRBV4-1
j_gene: TRBJ2-5
d_gene: TRBD1
abundance: few
len: 16

CDR3nt: TGCGCCAGCAGTCCCGAAGGGGGTGGGTATCAGCCCCAGCATTTT
CDR3aa: CASSPEGGGYQPQHF
v_gene: TRBV5-1
j_gene: TRBJ1-5
d_gene: NA
abundance: few
len: 15

CDR3nt: TGTGCCAGCAGCCAAGCGCCGTGGATGAGACAGGGGGCGCGAGGCTACACCTTC
CDR3aa: CASSQAPWMRQGARGYTF
v_gene: TRBV14
j_gene: TRBJ1-2
d_gene: TRBD1
abundance: few
len: 18

CDR3nt: TGTGCCACCAGCAGAGATGTGCAGGGCTCTCAGCCCCAGCATTTT
CDR3aa: CATSRDVQGSQPQHF
v_gene: TRBV15
j_gene: TRBJ1-5
d_gene: NA
abundance: NA
len: 15

CDR3nt: TGTGCCAGCCGTTATATCTGGGGAGAGCAGTTCTTC
CDR3aa: CASRYIWGEQFF
v_gene: TRBV6-5
j_gene: TRBJ2-1
d_gene: NA
abundance: few
len: 12

CDR3nt: TGCGCCAGCCGAGACCAGGGCGCAGATACGCAGTATTTT
CDR3aa: CASRDQGADTQYF
v_gene: TRBV4-3
j_gene: TRBJ2-3
d_gene: NA
abundance: few
len: 13

CDR3nt: TGTGCCAGCAGCCGCGGGTCTACTGTTGAGCAGTTCTTC
CDR3aa: CASSRGSTVEQFF
v_gene: TRBV6-2/TRBV6-3
j_gene: TRBJ2-1
d_gene: NA
abundance: NA
len: 13

CDR3nt: TGCAGTGCCACTTGGGGCAACTATGGCTACACCTTC
CDR3aa: CSATWGNYGYTF
v_gene: TRBV20-1
j_gene: TRBJ1-2
d_gene: NA
abundance: NA
len: 12

CDR3nt: TGTGCCAGCAGCCCCAGGGGATCCAATCAGCCCCAGCATTTT
CDR3aa: CASSPRGSNQPQHF
v_gene: TRBV7-2
j_gene: TRBJ1-5
d_gene: NA
abundance: many
len: 14

CDR3nt: TGTGCCAGCAGTATCTATAAGACCCAGTACTTC
CDR3aa: CASSIYKTQYF
v_gene: TRBV12-3/TRBV12-4
j_gene: TRBJ2-5
d_gene: NA
abundance: NA
len: 11

CDR3nt: TGCGCCAGCAGCCTCCTACAAGGAGGGGGCGAAGAGACCCAGTACTTC
CDR3aa: CASSLLQGGGEETQYF
v_gene: TRBV4-1
j_gene: TRBJ2-5
d_gene: NA
abundance: many
len: 16

CDR3nt: TGTGCCAGCAGCCCCCGCCGGGGGGGGGGGCAGTATTTT
CDR3aa: CASSPRRGGGQYF
v_gene: TRBV7-3
j_gene: TRBJ2-3
d_gene: TRBD2
abundance: many
len: 13

CDR3nt: TGCGCCAGCAGCCAGGGGAGCTACGAGCAGTACTTC
CDR3aa: CASSQGSYEQYF
v_gene: TRBV5-1
j_gene: TRBJ2-7
d_gene: NA
abundance: NA
len: 12

CDR3nt: TGTGCCAGCTCCTCCCCCCTACAGGGTAACTATGGCTACACCTTC
CDR3aa: CASSSPLQGNYGYTF
v_gene: TRBV27
j_gene: TRBJ1-2
d_gene: NA
abundance: once
len: 15

CDR3nt: TGTGCCAGCAGTGAAGCCAGGGGGGCAGATACGCAGTATTTT
CDR3aa: CASSEARGADTQYF
v_gene: TRBV6-4
j_gene: TRBJ2-3
d_gene: NA
abundance: NA
len: 14

CDR3nt: TGTGCCTGGAGTGTACAAGGAGGCAATCAGCCCCAGCATTTT
CDR3aa: CAWSVQGGNQPQHF
v_gene: TRBV30
j_gene: TRBJ1-5
d_gene: NA
abundance: few
len: 14

CDR3nt: TGCGCCAGCAGCTATAGACAGGCAAACACTGAAGCTTTCTTT
CDR3aa: CASSYRQANTEAFF
v_gene: TRBV5-1
j_gene: TRBJ1-1
d_gene: NA
abundance: few
len: 14

CDR3nt: TGCAGTGCGCAGCCGGGCTATAGGACGGCTTTCTTT
CDR3aa: CSAQPGYRTAFF
v_gene: TRBV20-1
j_gene: TRBJ1-1
d_gene: NA
abundance: few
len: 12

CDR3nt: TGTGCCAGCCGACATGCGGGGGGGTATTACGAGCAGTACTTC
CDR3aa: CASRHAGGYYEQYF
v_gene: TRBV13
j_gene: TRBJ2-7
d_gene: TRBD2
abundance: NA
len: 14

CDR3nt: TGCAGTGCTAGATCCCCCGCAGGAGGGTACACAGATACGCAGTATTTT
CDR3aa: CSARSPAGGYTDTQYF
v_gene: TRBV20-1
j_gene: TRBJ2-3
d_gene: NA
abundance: many
len: 16

CDR3nt: TGTGCCAGCATCCCGGGACAGTCCGTTTACGAGCAGTACTTC
CDR3aa: CASIPGQSVYEQYF
v_gene: TRBV6-1
j_gene: TRBJ2-7
d_gene: TRBD1
abundance: NA
len: 14

CDR3nt: TGTGCCAGCAGTTTGGGACAGGGCCCCTACTCCTACAATGAGCAGTTCTTC
CDR3aa: CASSLGQGPYSYNEQFF
v_gene: TRBV12-3/TRBV12-4
j_gene: TRBJ2-1
d_gene: TRBD1
abundance: many
len: 17

CDR3nt: TGTGCCAGCAGTTTAATTAGTGGGGGGGCAAATGAGCAGTTCTTC
CDR3aa: CASSLISGGANEQFF
v_gene: TRBV12-3/TRBV12-4
j_gene: TRBJ2-1
d_gene: NA
abundance: many
len: 15

CDR3nt: TGCGCCAGCAGCCAAGATGGCAGGGGGGTTGAAAAACTGTTTTTT
CDR3aa: CASSQDGRGVEKLFF
v_gene: TRBV4-3
j_gene: TRBJ1-4
d_gene: TRBD1
abundance: few
len: 15

CDR3nt: TGTGCCAGCAGCCAAACCGGGACATCTGGAAACACCATATATTTT
CDR3aa: CASSQTGTSGNTIYF
v_gene: TRBV6-1
j_gene: TRBJ1-3
d_gene: NA
abundance: NA
len: 15

CDR3nt: TGTGCCAGCAGCCCCCGTGGGGGCAGGGATGGCTACACCTTC
CDR3aa: CASSPRGGRDGYTF
v_gene: TRBV7-3
j_gene: TRBJ1-2
d_gene: NA
abundance: few
len: 14

CDR3nt: TGCAGCGTTGCGGGGGGGGGCAATCAGCCCCAGCATTTT
CDR3aa: CSVAGGGNQPQHF
v_gene: TRBV29-1
j_gene: TRBJ1-5
d_gene: NA
abundance: few
len: 13

CDR3nt: TGTGCCAGCAGCCCCGGACAGTACCCGAACACCGGGGAGCTGTTTTTT
CDR3aa: CASSPGQYPNTGELFF
v_gene: TRBV7-6
j_gene: TRBJ2-2
d_gene: NA
abundance: NA
len: 16

CDR3nt: TGTGCCAGCAGCCAAGCTGGGGGGAGCACAGATACGCAGTATTTT
CDR3aa: CASSQAGGSTDTQYF
v_gene: TRBV4-2
j_gene: TRBJ2-3
d_gene: NA
abundance: NA
len: 15

CDR3nt: TGTGCCAGCAGTCCGGCAGGTTCTTGGGAGCAGTACTTC
CDR3aa: CASSPAGSWEQYF
v_gene: TRBV27
j_gene: TRBJ2-7
d_gene: NA
abundance: NA
len: 13

CDR3nt: TGTGCCAGCAGCTTAAACCCCCCGAGACTAGCGGGGGGGTTATCGGATACGCAGTATTTT
CDR3aa: CASSLNPPRLAGGLSDTQYF
v_gene: TRBV7-3
j_gene: TRBJ2-3
d_gene: TRBD2
abundance: few
len: 20

CDR3nt: TGTGCCAGCACTCGCACGACAGGGGGAGAAAAACTGTTTTTT
CDR3aa: CASTRTTGGEKLFF
v_gene: TRBV2
j_gene: TRBJ1-4
d_gene: TRBD1
abundance: many
len: 14

CDR3nt: TGTGCCAGCTCAGACATAGATAGCAATCAGCCCCAGCATTTT
CDR3aa: CASSDIDSNQPQHF
v_gene: TRBV18
j_gene: TRBJ1-5
d_gene: NA
abundance: few
len: 14

CDR3nt: TGTGCCACCAGCGGCCGGGACAGGGCGAAAGATACGCAGTATTTT
CDR3aa: CATSGRDRAKDTQYF
v_gene: TRBV15
j_gene: TRBJ2-3
d_gene: TRBD1
abundance: many
len: 15

CDR3nt: TGTGCCAGCAGCCCTGGACAGGGCCGACGCGCTGAAGCTTTCTTT
CDR3aa: CASSPGQGRRAEAFF
v_gene: TRBV7-8
j_gene: TRBJ1-1
d_gene: TRBD1
abundance: few
len: 15

CDR3nt: TGTGCCAGCAGTTACTACCGGGGGGCCGGGGAGCTGTTTTTT
CDR3aa: CASSYYRGAGELFF
v_gene: TRBV6-2/TRBV6-3
j_gene: TRBJ2-2
d_gene: TRBD2
abundance: many
len: 14

CDR3nt: TGTGCCAGCAGTACGGGGCCGGGGAATGAGCAGTTCTTC
CDR3aa: CASSTGPGNEQFF
v_gene: TRBV7-9
j_gene: TRBJ2-1
d_gene: NA
abundance: NA
len: 13

CDR3nt: TGCAGTGCTAGGAGACTAGCGGGGGGTGTGAAGACCCAGTACTTC
CDR3aa: CSARRLAGGVKTQYF
v_gene: TRBV20-1
j_gene: TRBJ2-5
d_gene: TRBD2
abundance: many
len: 15

CDR3nt: TGTGCCAGCAGCTTGGCGTTAGCGGGCCAGCAGTTCTTC
CDR3aa: CASSLALAGQQFF
v_gene: TRBV5-4
j_gene: TRBJ2-1
d_gene: TRBD2
abundance: once
len: 13

CDR3nt: TGTGCCAGCAGCTTAATCCGAGATACGCAGTATTTT
CDR3aa: CASSLIRDTQYF
v_gene: TRBV5-6
j_gene: TRBJ2-3
d_gene: NA
abundance: NA
len: 12

CDR3nt: TGCGCCAGCAGCCATAACGCGGGGGGGGCCGGGGAGCTGTTTTTT
CDR3aa: CASSHNAGGAGELFF
v_gene: TRBV4-3
j_gene: TRBJ2-2
d_gene: TRBD2
abundance: few
len: 15

CDR3nt: TGTGCCAGCAGTCGCGGGGGACAGGGGCTCGGGGGGTCACCCCTCCACTTT
CDR3aa: CASSRGGQGLGGSPLHF
v_gene: TRBV12-3/TRBV12-4
j_gene: TRBJ1-6
d_gene: TRBD1
abundance: many
len: 17